The next 25 T cell receptor beta chains were all read from a single sample in a study of a mutant IDH1 vaccine in newly diagnosed glioma. Time point reported: week 35, safety follow-up. All doses held 300 ug of mutant IDH1 20-mer peptide, with topical imiquimod. Their antigens remain unidentified. Repertoires were generated with immunoSEQ multiplex PCR, while TCRdb's copy carries only in-frame clones and drops some. The sample lists more than 35,000 clones; around 81% were seen once. The source was PBMCs, collected from a glioma patient whose treatment included an IDH1 peptide vaccine. These receptors were obtained from a woman aged 40 to 50 with glioma. Some clones in this sample may be carry-over from other donors' samples.

The chain is built from TRBV25-1 and TRBJ2-7, with 10 bases matching TRBD1. Looked up from germline, CDR1 is MGHDK and CDR2 is SYGVNS. CDR3 size: 15 residues. J was trimmed by 4 bases and V by 4 bases; bases with no gene match: 7. CDR3 bases: TGTGCCAGCAGTGCTGGGGACAGGGGTGGATACGAGCAGTACTTC. Encoded protein: CASSAGDRGGYEQYF.

The CDR3 DNA is TGTGCCAGCACTCCCCTCGATCCTTATAGCAATCAGCCCCAGCATTTT. Protein: CASTPLDPYSNQPQHF. The rearrangement joins TRBV7-3 to TRBJ1-5, with D hard to call. The germline V and J ends were trimmed by 7 bases and 0 bases, with 16 bases remaining between them. Germline lookup yields CDR1 SGHTA and CDR2 FQGTGA. The CDR3 extends over 16 amino acids.

This chain connects TRBV11-2 to TRBJ2-1, with D perhaps TRBD1 or TRBD2 (6 bases each). The CDR3 contains 16 residues. Germline CDR1 SGHAT, CDR2 FQNNGV. Trimming took off 3 bases at V and 5 bases at J, with 17 bases between the two ends. The DNA of the CDR3 is TGTGCCAGCAGCTTCTTAGGGGGGCGGAGGGACAATGAGCAGTTCTTC. Translated, it gives CASSFLGGRRDNEQFF.

V gene TRBV5-1 combines with J gene TRBJ2-3; D perhaps matches TRBD2 (7 bases). Germline CDR1 reads SGHRS; CDR2 reads YFSETQ. The CDR3 spans 18 residues. Trimming left V 0 bases short and J 5 bases short, with 22 bases between. The CDR3 bases are TGCGCCAGCAGCTTGGCCGGCCCGGCGGGGGCAGGAGTAGATACGCAGTATTTT. This sequence encodes CASSLAGPAGAGVDTQYF.

V usage is TRBV29-1 and J usage is TRBJ2-5; the D gene is possibly TRBD1 (6 bases). CDR3 length equals 15 residues. CDR1 and CDR2 (germline): SQVTM, ANQGSEA. With 4 bases removed from V and 5 bases from J, the gap between germline ends came to 20 bases. Here the CDR3 reads CSVVTQTGMGETQYF. As DNA, the CDR3 is TGCAGCGTTGTGACGCAAACAGGGATGGGTGAGACCCAGTACTTC. Variable domain in full (rest from reference TRBV29-1 and TRBJ2-5): SAVISQKPSRDICQRGTSLTIQCQVDSQVTMMFWYRQQPGQSLTLIATANQGSEATYESGFVIDKFPISRPNLTFSTLTVSNMSPEDSSIYLCSVVTQTGMGETQYFGPGTRLLVL.

The gene calls are TRBV5-5 and TRBJ1-3; D remains unclear. Germline V gene data show CDR1 as SGHKS and CDR2 as YYEKEE (reference sequence). The CDR3 consists of 12 residues. V was clipped by 5 bases and J by 4 bases, with 7 bases between them. CDR3: CASSLQGNTIYF. In DNA form, the CDR3 reads TGTGCCAGCAGTCTCCAGGGAAACACCATATATTTT. Based on the CDR3 plus reference TRBV5-5 and TRBJ1-3, the full variable domain is DAGVTQSPTHLIKTRGQQVTLRCSPISGHKSVSWYQQVLGQGPQFIFQYYEKEERGRGNFPDRFSARQFPNYSSELNVNALLLGDSALYLCASSLQGNTIYFGEGSWLTVV.

The J gene is TRBJ1-1, the V gene TRBV7-9; D not resolved. The V end was cut by 8 bases, the J end by 7 bases, with 14 bases between. CDR1 is SEHNR, CDR2 FQNEAQ, per germline (reference sequence). The CDR3 runs 12 residues. The chain's CDR3 is CASFPYGDEAFF. Written as DNA, the CDR3 is TGTGCCAGCTTCCCTTACGGGGATGAAGCTTTCTTT.

V is TRBV11-2 and J is TRBJ2-7; D is possibly TRBD2 (6 bases). Per germline, CDR1 SGHAT and CDR2 FQNNGV. Between the trimmed V and J ends, which lost 5 bases and 7 bases, there was a span of 18 bases. The CDR3 sequence is 14 residues long. CDR3 nucleotides: TGTGCCAGCAGCCCCGTCGGGAGCTCCCTTGAGCAGTACTTC. Residues: CASSPVGSSLEQYF.

This clone was recorded once. V and J are TRBV7-2 and TRBJ2-2, with TRBD2 matching 12 bases. Germline loops: CDR1 SGHTA, CDR2 FQGNSA. The CDR3 is 16 residues long. The J segment lost 7 bases and the V segment lost 5 bases, leaving 8 bases of the junction unmatched. The CDR3 is CASSLRLAGASGELFF. The CDR3 DNA is TGTGCCAGCAGCCTACGACTAGCGGGGGCGAGCGGGGAGCTGTTTTTT.

This clone occurred once. The genes are TRBV5-1 and TRBJ2-3; 10 bases are a match to TRBD2. CDR1 SGHRS and CDR2 YFSETQ come from the germline V gene. The V and J ends lost 4 bases and 2 bases, in that order; junction bases with no gene match: 7. This CDR3 is 16 amino acids long. In DNA form, the CDR3 reads TGCGCCAGCAGCCCTACTAGCGGGACGACCACAGATACGCAGTATTTT. Encoded protein: CASSPTSGTTTDTQYF.

V gene TRBV6-1 combines with J gene TRBJ1-1; D remains unclear. CDR3 length: 11 residues. Between the trimmed V and J ends, which lost 2 bases and 7 bases, there was a span of 5 bases. CDR1 MNHNS and CDR2 SASEGT come from the germline V gene. CDR3: CASSEPFEAFF. For the CDR3, the DNA is TGTGCCAGCAGTGAACCCTTTGAAGCTTTCTTT.

The chain uses TRBV7-9 and TRBJ1-1, with D possibly matching TRBD1 (5 bases). The V gene lost 2 bases and the J gene lost 5 bases, with 18 bases spanning the gap. The CDR3 spans 16 residues. Germline lookup yields CDR1 SEHNR and CDR2 FQNEAQ (reference sequence). Written as DNA, the CDR3 is TGTGCCAGCAGCTTACTCCCTGGGGCAGGCGGGACTGAAGCTTTCTTT. This sequence encodes CASSLLPGAGGTEAFF.

This clone was seen only a few times. CDR3 in amino acids: CASRPGSKETQYF. As DNA, the CDR3 is TGTGCCAGCAGACCCGGGAGCAAAGAGACCCAGTACTTC. The rearrangement uses TRBV7-2 and TRBJ2-5; possible D gene TRBD2, 6 bases. CDR3 length equals 13 residues. Germline CDR1 reads SGHTA; CDR2 reads FQGNSA. V shed 6 bases and J shed 3 bases, with 11 bases lying between them.

V and J are TRBV9 and TRBJ1-1; 8 positions agree with TRBD1. This CDR3 spans 15 amino acids. Germline loops: CDR1 SGDLS, CDR2 YYNGEE. Unmatched junction bases numbered 8, after V lost 4 bases and J lost 3 bases. The CDR3 loop reads CASSPRTGQDTEAFF. Written as DNA, the CDR3 is TGTGCCAGCAGCCCCCGGACAGGGCAGGACACTGAAGCTTTCTTT.

Only a few counts were recorded for this clone. V gene TRBV19 combines with J gene TRBJ1-2, with no clear D. The germline V gene has CDR1 LNHDA and CDR2 SQIVND (reference sequence). This CDR3 is 13 amino acids long. The germline V and J ends were trimmed by 3 bases and 4 bases, with 9 bases remaining between them. The CDR3 DNA reads TGTGCCAGTAGTATTGGTCGCGGCTATGGCTACACCTTC. Its protein is CASSIGRGYGYTF.

V gene TRBV7-8 combines with J gene TRBJ1-2, with a possible D match to TRBD1 (6 bases). V was shortened by 7 bases and J by 5 bases, with 14 bases between the two germline ends. The CDR3 contains 13 residues. The germline CDR1 and CDR2 sequences are SGHVS and FQNEAQ. CDR3 nucleotides: TGTGCCAGCACGGCCGCGGGGGCTTATGGCTACACCTTC. The encoded protein is CASTAAGAYGYTF.

The chain recombines TRBV19 with TRBJ1-2, with TRBD1 matching 8 bases. CDR1 and CDR2 from the germline V gene are LNHDA and SQIVND (reference sequence). This CDR3 region has 13 residues. The V gene end was trimmed by 7 bases and the J gene end by 4 bases; junction bases not matched to a gene: 5. CDR3 in DNA: TGTGCCAGTAATACAGGACAGGGCTATGGCTACACCTTC. Amino acid sequence: CASNTGQGYGYTF.

The rearrangement joins TRBV5-1 to TRBJ2-3; possibly TRBD2 for D (6 bases). From germline, CDR1 is SGHRS and CDR2 YFSETQ. The CDR3 length is 14 residues. V was pared by 6 bases and J by 4 bases, with 15 bases between. The CDR3 sequence: CASTTGDLADTQYF. Here the CDR3 DNA reads TGCGCCAGCACTACGGGGGACCTCGCAGATACGCAGTATTTT.

The rearrangement joins TRBV7-2 to TRBJ2-1; D perhaps matches TRBD2 (6 bases). This CDR3 spans 16 amino acids. Germline V gene sequence: CDR1 SGHTA, CDR2 FQGNSA. V shed 7 bases and J shed 0 bases, with 16 bases lying between them. The CDR3 loop is CASTAKRATSYNEQFF. CDR3 bases: TGTGCCAGCACCGCCAAGCGGGCGACCTCCTACAATGAGCAGTTCTTC.

This chain connects TRBV27 to TRBJ2-7; D is unclear. The germline V gene has CDR1 MNHEY and CDR2 SMNVEV (reference sequence). This CDR3 spans 14 amino acids. Trimming removed 6 bases at V and 4 bases at J, with 16 bases between. CDR3 bases: TGTGCCAGCAGACCACCGGGTACCTTATACGAGCAGTACTTC. Protein product: CASRPPGTLYEQYF.

This clone has just a few counts. The chain recombines TRBV7-2 with TRBJ2-6, with D unresolved. The CDR3 has 14 residues. V was trimmed by 4 bases and J by 1 base, leaving 5 bases between them. The germline V gene encodes CDR1 SGHTA and CDR2 FQGNSA. Here the CDR3 reads CASSSLSGANVLTF. DNA of the CDR3: TGTGCCAGCAGCTCCCTGTCTGGGGCCAACGTCCTGACTTTC. Looking up the rest from reference TRBV7-2 and TRBJ2-6 gives the full variable domain: GAGVSQSPSNKVTEKGKDVELRCDPISGHTALYWYRQSLGQGLEFLIYFQGNSAPDKSGLPSDRFSAERTGGSVSTLTIQRTQQEDSAVYLCASSSLSGANVLTFGAGSRLTVL.

The genes are TRBV19 and TRBJ2-7, with D possibly TRBD2 on 6 matching bases. Germline loops: CDR1 LNHDA, CDR2 SQIVND (reference sequence). This CDR3 is 15 amino acids long. Between the trimmed V and J ends, which lost 9 bases and 2 bases, there was a span of 20 bases. CDR3 amino acids: CASSVGGTVTYEQYF. CDR3 nucleotides: TGTGCCAGCAGCGTTGGGGGGACGGTGACCTACGAGCAGTACTTC.

This clone appeared a few times. CDR3 loop: CASSLESTSVNYGYTF. For the CDR3, the DNA is TGTGCCAGCAGCTTGGAGTCGACGTCCGTTAACTATGGCTACACCTTC. The V and J genes are TRBV5-4 and TRBJ1-2; no clear D. V lost 0 bases to trimming and J lost 1 base, with 13 bases between them. Germline V gene data show CDR1 as SGHNT and CDR2 as YYREEE (reference sequence). The CDR3 loop spans 16 amino acids.

This clone is a singleton in its sample. The rearrangement links TRBV28 to TRBJ1-1; D is perhaps TRBD1 (5 bases). V lost 6 bases and J lost 3, with 11 bases in between. CDR1 MDHEN and CDR2 SYDVKM come from the germline V gene. This CDR3 is built from 13 residues. For the CDR3, the DNA is TGTGCCAGCAGGGGAGGGGTCCACACTGAAGCTTTCTTT. Protein sequence: CASRGGVHTEAFF.

The chain links TRBV19 to TRBJ1-2; tentatively, D is TRBD1 (5 bases). V gave up 4 bases and J gave up 4 bases, with 10 bases separating them. CDR3 length equals 13 residues. Per germline, CDR1 LNHDA and CDR2 SQIVND (reference sequence). The CDR3 sequence is CASSKQGAYGYTF. The DNA of the CDR3 is TGTGCCAGTAGTAAGCAGGGAGCCTATGGCTACACCTTC.